The count of the clone carrying this TCR beta chain is one. Sequencing used immunoSEQ multiplex PCR; TCRdb keeps in-frame clones, though not all of them. The sample includes over 150,000 clones, 88% of them seen just once. Trimming cost V 8 bases and J 4 bases; bases outside gene matches: 13. Germline CDR1 reads MDHEN; CDR2 reads SYDVKM. The CDR3 is 17 amino acids. This record belongs to a study of T cell responses to AZD1222 COVID-19 vaccine. J is TRBJ2-2 and V is TRBV28; TRBD2 aligns across 10 bases. The specimen comprised peripheral blood, sampled on day 0 of AZD1222 vaccination. This clonotype was obtained from an adult in good health. DNA of the CDR3: TGTGCCAGCTCGGGAGCGGGAGGGCCGCGTGGCACCGGGGAGCTGTTTTTT. Translation gives CASSGAGGPRGTGELFF.